This T cell receptor (beta chain) was captured in a study of beta chain features in type 1 diabetes. Study-level findings and limits: There were fewer insertions and more deletions at the VDJ junctions of type 1 diabetes patients.

Donors underwent one heparinised blood draw, 95 to 150 mL on average. Of note for this clone: Its antigen remains unidentified.

Expressed TCRB transcripts were sequenced because the entire RNA isolate underwent reverse transcription. Only in-frame clones appear in the TCRdb table, and some are missing; sequencing was by immunoSEQ multiplex PCR. The repertoire consists of hundreds of thousands of clones, with 30% occurring once and the leading ten covering around 0.065%. Sequenced material: naive CD4+ T cells from blood. The sequence came from a man aged 18 to 29 in good health.

The CDR3 nucleotides read TGTGCCAGCAGCGTAGACTTAAGCTCCTACAATGAGCAGTTCTTC. This encodes CASSVDLSSYNEQFF. The gene calls are TRBV9 and TRBJ2-1; the D is unclear. The germline gives CDR1 SGDLS, CDR2 YYNGEE. The CDR3 runs 15 residues. V lost 0 bases, J lost 0 bases, and 7 bases lay in between.